Each of the 19 T cell receptor beta chains below was sequenced from the same sample in a study of human T cells and chemical hapten exposure (dated by TCRdb to the early 2020s). The library was obtained by RACE. The run used a NextSeq 500. TCRdb cleaned the public reads at Q25 with fastp, built clones with MiXCR and kept in-frame beta chains. CDR3 protein duplicates are merged, each entry listing the most common genes and DNA. This sample comprises some 400,000 distinct CDR3 sequences, approximately 4.4% of them detected only once. Around 2% of the sample lies in the top ten. The time point label here, explained by the study, means: patch test 1, 2 weeks after DPC sensitization. The sample's treatment or condition label is to be understood as: therapeutic diphenylcyclopropenone sensitization with weekly scalp DPC. Material: whole blood, obtained in connection with sensitization to the hapten diphenylcyclopropenone (DPC). The receptors derive from a woman between 45 and 60 years old with alopecia areata. Some clones in this sample may be carry-over from other donors' samples.

This clonotype was counted a few times. CDR3 nucleotide sequence: TGTGCCAGCAGCTCCCGCCCGGGACTAGCGGGAGGGGGAGCCAAAAACATTCAGTACTTC. This translates into CASSSRPGLAGGGAKNIQYF. The chain recombines TRBV7-2 with TRBJ2-4, with 16 bases fitting TRBD2. The junction had 9 bases not matched to a gene; V was cut back by 4 bases and J by 0 bases. In germline, CDR1 is SGHTA, CDR2 FQGNSA. This CDR3 has 20 residues.

V usage is TRBV7-8 and J usage is TRBJ1-2; the D gene is possibly TRBD1 (5 bases). CDR3 length: 16 residues. V lost 4 bases and J lost 4, with 19 bases in between. Germline lookup yields CDR1 SGHVS and CDR2 FQNEAQ. CDR3 in amino acids: CASSSAGALRSYGYTF. In DNA form, the CDR3 reads TGTGCCAGCAGCTCCGCCGGGGCCCTAAGATCCTATGGCTACACCTTC.

This clonotype has ten or more counts. The genes are TRBV12-3 or TRBV12-4 and TRBJ1-5, with D perhaps TRBD1 (5 bases). The CDR3 length is 14 residues. V lost 3 bases and J lost 7, with 13 bases in between. The CDR3 loop is CASSFLSGHQPQHF. Written as DNA, the CDR3 is TGTGCCAGCAGTTTTCTTTCGGGGCACCAGCCCCAGCATTTT.

This clonotype was recorded a few times. The chain couples TRBV6-5 to TRBJ2-7, with a possible D match to TRBD2 (6 bases). Trimming removed 0 bases at V and 0 bases at J, with 9 bases between. In germline, CDR1 is MNHEY, CDR2 SVGAGI. The CDR3 spans 15 residues. DNA for the CDR3: TGTGCCAGCAGTTACTCGGCGGGAAGCTCCTACGAGCAGTACTTC. This sequence encodes CASSYSAGSSYEQYF.

This clonotype was seen ten or more times. J is TRBJ1-3 and V is TRBV7-2; perhaps TRBD1 as D (5 bases). The CDR3 length is 14 residues. The V gene's germline CDR1 is SGHTA and CDR2 FQGNSA. Trimming pared 4 bases from V and 2 bases from J, leaving 9 bases between. Here the CDR3 DNA reads TGTGCCAGCAGCTCCGGGACGCCTGGAAACACCATATATTTT. The encoded protein is CASSSGTPGNTIYF.

This clonotype was recorded many times. The J gene is TRBJ2-1, the V gene TRBV4-2; D not resolved. The V gene lost 0 bases and the J gene lost 3 bases, with 18 bases spanning the gap. The CDR3 has 18 amino acids. The germline V gene encodes CDR1 LGHNA and CDR2 YNFKEQ. The CDR3 sequence is CASSQEARRPVFYNEQFF. The CDR3 coding sequence is TGTGCCAGCAGCCAAGAGGCGCGCCGGCCAGTGTTCTACAATGAGCAGTTCTTC.

This clonotype was detected ten times or more. The chain links TRBV20-1 to TRBJ2-1, with 9 bases that match TRBD2. Germline V gene sequence: CDR1 DFQATT, CDR2 SNEGSKA (reference sequence). V trimming: 3 bases; J trimming: 9 bases; junction bases outside the gene matches: 12. CDR3 length equals 15 residues. The CDR3: CSARAPGTSLTEQFF. The CDR3 nucleotides are TGCAGTGCTAGGGCCCCCGGGACTAGCCTTACTGAGCAGTTCTTC.

This clonotype was recorded a few times. The rearrangement uses TRBV28 and TRBJ2-5; D call uncertain. The CDR3 spans 12 residues. Trimming removed 8 bases at V and 2 bases at J, with 9 bases between. Germline CDR1 and CDR2: MDHEN and SYDVKM. CDR3 DNA: TGTGCCAGCGTTTGGGTTCAAGAGACCCAGTACTTC. This gives the protein CASVWVQETQYF.

Many counts were recorded for this clonotype. The V gene is TRBV28, the J gene TRBJ2-7; D might be TRBD1 (5 bases). The V gene lost 5 bases and the J gene lost 3 bases, with 11 bases spanning the gap. The CDR3 sequence is 13 residues long. CDR1 is MDHEN, CDR2 SYDVKM, per germline. The CDR3 loop is CASSPDSNYEQYF. The CDR3, as DNA: TGTGCCAGCAGTCCCGACAGCAACTACGAGCAGTACTTC.

This clonotype appeared many times. The chain is built from TRBV19 and TRBJ2-7; D is unresolved. This CDR3 contains 13 residues. V lost 1 base and J 3 bases, leaving 7 bases between the germline ends. Germline CDR1 is LNHDA and CDR2 is SQIVND (reference sequence). CDR3 sequence: CASSIGQYYEQYF. Written as DNA, the CDR3 is TGTGCCAGTAGTATAGGCCAATACTACGAGCAGTACTTC.

This clonotype has ten or more counts. The chain carries TRBV10-3 and TRBJ1-6, with 9 bases lining up with TRBD1. Germline loops: CDR1 ENHRY, CDR2 SYGVKD. Unmatched junction bases numbered 10, after V lost 7 bases and J lost 9 bases. The CDR3 sequence is 15 residues long. In DNA, the CDR3 is TGTGCCATCAACGACAACCGGGACAGGGCTTCACCCCTCCACTTT. Protein: CAINDNRDRASPLHF.

This clonotype has ten or more counts. CDR3 coding DNA: TGCGCCAGCAGAGTCCGGGAAAACAATGAGCAGTTCTTC. Protein sequence: CASRVRENNEQFF. The chain links TRBV5-1 to TRBJ2-1, with D tentatively TRBD2 (5 bases). V lost 5 bases and J 5 bases, leaving 11 bases between the germline ends. Germline CDR1 and CDR2: SGHRS and YFSETQ. The CDR3 covers 13 residues.

This clonotype was seen at least ten times. V and J are TRBV7-2 and TRBJ2-1; TRBD2 matches at 9 bases. This CDR3 is 14 amino acids long. Germline CDR1 SGHTA, CDR2 FQGNSA. V was pared by 4 bases and J by 10 bases, with 8 bases of the junction left unmatched. The CDR3 region is CASSSWREGLEQFF. CDR3 DNA: TGTGCCAGCAGCTCTTGGCGGGAGGGCCTGGAGCAGTTCTTC. The variable domain in full, with the rest retrieved from reference TRBV7-2 and TRBJ2-1, is GAGVSQSPSNKVTEKGKDVELRCDPISGHTALYWYRQSLGQGLEFLIYFQGNSAPDKSGLPSDRFSAERTGGSVSTLTIQRTQQEDSAVYLCASSSWREGLEQFFGPGTRLTVL.

This clonotype has ten or more counts. DNA of the CDR3: TGCAGCGTTTTGCTTAACTATGGCTACACCTTC. It is translated as CSVLLNYGYTF. This chain joins TRBV29-1 and TRBJ1-2; D is uncertain. This CDR3 contains 11 residues. CDR1 and CDR2 from the germline V gene are SQVTM and ANQGSEA. Between the trimmed V and J ends, which lost 5 bases and 1 base, there was a span of 5 bases.

The chain uses TRBV5-1 and TRBJ2-7; D unresolved. Germline-derived CDR1 and CDR2 are SGHRS and YFSETQ. V was trimmed by 3 bases and J by 0 bases, leaving 19 bases between them. The CDR3 has 17 amino acids. The CDR3 coding sequence is TGCGCCAGCAGCTCGCTCCCCCTATCGGCCGCCTCCTACGAGCAGTACTTC. This encodes CASSSLPLSAASYEQYF.

This clonotype has more than one count but fewer than ten. The CDR3 nucleotides are TGTGCCAGCAGCTTAGTAACGGGGGCCTACAATGAGCAGTTCTTC. Its protein product is CASSLVTGAYNEQFF. The rearrangement joins TRBV7-2 to TRBJ2-1; maybe TRBD2 (6 bases). Trimming pared 1 base from V and 2 bases from J, leaving 9 bases between. CDR3 length: 15 residues. Per germline, CDR1 SGHTA and CDR2 FQGNSA.

This clonotype was detected a few times. The chain combines TRBV27 with TRBJ1-5; D is ambiguous. V was pared by 6 bases and J by 5 bases, with 8 bases between. Germline CDR1 MNHEY, CDR2 SMNVEV (reference sequence). This CDR3 has 12 residues. This CDR3 is CASSQAHQPQHF. CDR3 bases: TGTGCCAGCAGCCAAGCCCATCAGCCCCAGCATTTT.

This clonotype was seen only a few times. Here the CDR3 DNA reads TGTGCCTGGAGTTTAGACCCCAGGGGGCGGGGGCAGCCCCAGCATTTT. As protein: CAWSLDPRGRGQPQHF. The V and J genes are TRBV30 and TRBJ1-5, with 8 bases fitting TRBD1. Germline CDR1 GTSNPN, CDR2 SVGIG (reference sequence). This CDR3 is built from 16 residues. Unmatched junction bases numbered 13, after V lost 2 bases and J lost 7 bases.

This clonotype was counted at least ten times. The chain employs TRBV15 and TRBJ2-7, with D perhaps being TRBD1 or TRBD2 (5 bases each). This CDR3 spans 17 amino acids. Germline lookup yields CDR1 LNHNV and CDR2 YYDKDF (reference sequence). Trimming took off 1 base at V and 7 bases at J, with 23 bases between the two ends. The CDR3 loop reads CATSRVVGAGAPREQYF. DNA for the CDR3: TGTGCCACCAGCAGAGTAGTCGGCGCCGGGGCCCCTCGGGAGCAGTACTTC.